This passage covers 30 T cell receptor beta chains from one sample sequenced in a study of OX40 agonist ivuxolimab in advanced cancers. Libraries were prepared by immunoSEQ multiplex PCR; TCRdb keeps only in-frame clonotypes and omits some of them. The sample contains roughly 80,000 clones, about 87% of which appear only once. The material sequenced was CD4+ or CD8+ T cells sorted from blood, taken in a trial of the OX40 agonist ivuxolimab. All receptors derive from an adult with an advanced solid tumor such as melanoma, head and neck, liver or kidney cancer.

V is TRBV27 and J is TRBJ1-2; D is unresolved. Germline assignment: CDR1 MNHEY and CDR2 SMNVEV (reference sequence). Trimming took 3 bases from V and 2 from J, leaving 10 bases between them. CDR3 length: 14 residues. CDR3 sequence reads: CASSFATSNYGYTF. The CDR3 bases are TGTGCCAGCAGTTTCGCCACCTCGAACTATGGCTACACCTTC.

V is TRBV7-2 and J is TRBJ2-5, with 7 nucleotides matching TRBD1. CDR1 and CDR2 (germline): SGHTA, FQGNSA. This CDR3 contains 15 residues. Trimming cost V 5 bases and J 0 bases; bases outside gene matches: 6. The CDR3: CASSPPTGYQETQYF. CDR3 DNA: TGTGCCAGCAGCCCGCCGACAGGGTACCAAGAGACCCAGTACTTC.

J is TRBJ2-7 and V is TRBV6-6, with D perhaps TRBD2 (6 bases). The CDR3 consists of 14 residues. V gave up 5 bases and J gave up 3 bases, with 14 bases separating them. CDR1 is MNHNY and CDR2 is SVGAGI in the germline V gene (reference sequence). The CDR3 here is CASSPRVGSYEQYF. CDR3 in DNA: TGTGCCAGCAGTCCACGGGTCGGGAGCTACGAGCAGTACTTC.

The chain uses TRBV5-4 and TRBJ2-3, with D perhaps being TRBD1 or TRBD2 (6 bases each). V was clipped by 4 bases and J by 4 bases, with 10 bases between them. The germline V gene has CDR1 SGHNT and CDR2 YYREEE (reference sequence). This CDR3 comprises 13 residues. CDR3: CASSNREADTQYF. The CDR3 DNA sequence: TGTGCCAGCAGCAACAGGGAGGCAGATACGCAGTATTTT. Together with reference TRBV5-4 and TRBJ2-3, the CDR3 gives the full variable domain: ETGVTQSPTHLIKTRGQQVTLRCSSQSGHNTVSWYQQALGQGPQFIFQYYREEENGRGNFPPRFSGLQFPNYSSELNVNALELDDSALYLCASSNREADTQYFGPGTRLTVL.

The rearrangement joins TRBV27 to TRBJ1-5, with D possibly TRBD1 on 5 matching bases. Trimming pared 5 bases from V and 3 bases from J, leaving 14 bases between. CDR3 length: 15 amino acids. Germline assignment: CDR1 MNHEY and CDR2 SMNVEV (reference sequence). The CDR3, as DNA: TGTGCCAGCAGTCAAACGGGACGGAACAATCAGCCCCAGCATTTT. Translation: CASSQTGRNNQPQHF.

The chain recombines TRBV25-1 with TRBJ2-5; D perhaps matches TRBD1 (5 bases). The V end lost 3 bases, the J end lost 3 bases, and 8 bases lay between the germline ends. CDR1 and CDR2 from the germline V gene are MGHDK and SYGVNS. The CDR3 loop spans 13 amino acids. The CDR3: CASSESGKETQYF. As DNA, the CDR3 is TGTGCCAGCAGTGAGTCAGGGAAAGAGACCCAGTACTTC.

This clone was detected only once. In this CDR3 the conserved last residue, phenylalanine or tryptophan, is missing, so a read error is likely. Because the CDR3's place on the DNA is in doubt, the DNA is left out and the CDR3 is given as listed by TCRdb. The genes are TRBV7-8 and TRBJ2-3. The CDR3 is made up of 13 amino acids, end residues included. Germline values: CDR1 SGHVS, CDR2 FQNEAQ. The CDR3 region is CASSPLHQDRPFM.

The chain links TRBV28 to TRBJ1-4; 8 positions match TRBD1. Trimming at V came to 4 bases and at J to 6 bases, leaving 4 bases not matched to a gene. This CDR3 spans 14 amino acids. Germline CDR1 reads MDHEN; CDR2 reads SYDVKM. The CDR3, as DNA: TGTGCCAGCAGTTACAGGGGGGGGTATGAAAAACTGTTTTTT. Protein product: CASSYRGGYEKLFF.

This clone turned up a few times. The rearrangement joins TRBV5-6 to TRBJ1-2; the D gene is possibly TRBD1 (5 bases). The germline V and J ends were trimmed by 2 bases and 7 bases, with 9 bases remaining between them. The CDR3 length is 12 residues. Per the germline V gene, CDR1 is SGHDT and CDR2 is YYEEEE. The CDR3 sequence is CASSFGGAGYTF. In nucleotides, the CDR3 is TGTGCCAGCAGCTTTGGAGGGGCTGGCTACACCTTC.

The V and J genes are TRBV27 and TRBJ1-4; 9 nucleotides match TRBD1. V was clipped by 5 bases and J by 8 bases; unmatched bases: 6. Germline V gives CDR1 MNHEY, CDR2 SMNVEV (reference sequence). The CDR3 sequence is 14 residues long. CDR3 sequence (DNA): TGTGCCAGCAGTCGGGCGGGACAGGGCGAAAAACTGTTTTTT. Amino acid sequence: CASSRAGQGEKLFF.

As DNA, the CDR3 is TGTGCCAGCAGCCTCGGGCTCACGCAGTATTTT. Protein product: CASSLGLTQYF. J is TRBJ2-3 and V is TRBV11-3, with D unclear. The CDR3 has 11 residues. CDR1 SGHNT and CDR2 YENEEA come from the germline V gene. The V and J ends lost 5 bases and 9 bases respectively, with 9 bases between them.

This chain links TRBV29-1 with TRBJ1-2; 7 nucleotides align to TRBD1. This CDR3 is 15 amino acids long. The V segment lost 0 bases and the J segment 0 bases; nucleotides outside the gene matches: 4. Germline CDR1 is SQVTM and CDR2 is ANQGSEA. The CDR3 bases are TGCAGCGTTGAAGAGGAAGGGGGCCCTAACTATGGCTACACCTTC. Translation gives CSVEEEGGPNYGYTF.

The chain joins TRBV28 to TRBJ2-3; 7 bases match TRBD2. Germline trimming cut 6 bases from V and 2 bases from J; bases unmatched to any gene: 8. Per germline, CDR1 MDHEN and CDR2 SYDVKM. The CDR3 covers 15 residues. The DNA of the CDR3 is TGTGCCAGCAGCCCCCCTAGCGGACTCACAGATACGCAGTATTTT. Translated: CASSPPSGLTDTQYF.

The J gene is TRBJ2-7, the V gene TRBV15; D is perhaps TRBD1 (6 bases). From germline, CDR1 is LNHNV and CDR2 YYDKDF (reference sequence). The CDR3 runs to 13 residues. Deletions cut 6 bases from V and 2 bases from J, with 11 bases between. CDR3 sequence reads: CATRKTGTYEQYF. DNA of the CDR3: TGTGCCACCAGAAAGACAGGAACCTACGAGCAGTACTTC.

The V gene is TRBV7-9, the J gene TRBJ2-2; maybe TRBD1 (5 bases). The V end lost 5 bases, the J end lost 6 bases, and 10 bases lay between the germline ends. The CDR3 sequence is 13 residues long. Germline V CDR1 and CDR2: SEHNR, FQNEAQ (reference sequence). CDR3 in amino acids: CASSVQAAGELFF. The CDR3, as DNA: TGTGCCAGCAGCGTACAGGCGGCCGGGGAGCTGTTTTTT.

The chain combines TRBV5-4 with TRBJ1-2, with 8 bases that match TRBD1. The junction had 9 bases not matched to a gene; V was cut back by 1 base and J by 7 bases. The CDR3 consists of 15 residues. Germline V gene data show CDR1 as SGHNT and CDR2 as YYREEE (reference sequence). CDR3 residues: CASSLWPGGESGYTF. The CDR3 DNA is TGTGCCAGCAGCTTGTGGCCAGGGGGCGAGAGTGGCTACACCTTC.

This clone was seen only a few times. The gene calls are TRBV28 and TRBJ1-5; D is unclear. V lost 7 bases to trimming and J lost 3 bases, with 13 bases between them. This CDR3 contains 14 residues. Germline loops: CDR1 MDHEN, CDR2 SYDVKM. CDR3 sequence reads: CASTKRSHNQPQHF. CDR3 bases: TGTGCCAGCACCAAGAGGTCCCACAATCAGCCCCAGCATTTT.

The CDR3 DNA follows: TGTGCCAGCAGCGTAGAGGACAGACGGCACACCATATATTTT. Its translation is CASSVEDRRHTIYF. V gene TRBV9 combines with J gene TRBJ1-3; a possible D gene is TRBD1 (6 bases). Between the trimmed V and J ends, which lost 0 bases and 8 bases, there was a span of 12 bases. There are 14 residues in the CDR3. Germline CDR1 SGDLS, CDR2 YYNGEE.

The J gene is TRBJ2-7, the V gene TRBV2; 9 bases line up with TRBD1. Germline CDR1 and CDR2: SNHLY and FYNNEI. J lost 0 bases, V lost 7 bases, and 7 bases had no gene match. The CDR3 has 15 residues. The CDR3 DNA reads as TGTGCCAGCACCCTTAACAGGGGGCTCTCCTACGAGCAGTACTTC. This sequence encodes CASTLNRGLSYEQYF.

The chain recombines TRBV5-1 with TRBJ1-5; 7 bases are shared with TRBD1. V was clipped by 2 bases and J by 2 bases; unmatched bases: 1. CDR1 is SGHRS, CDR2 YFSETQ, per germline. The CDR3 length is 14 residues. CDR3: CASSFQGGNQPQHF. In nucleotides, the CDR3 is TGCGCCAGCAGCTTTCAGGGGGGCAATCAGCCCCAGCATTTT. The full variable domain, its missing parts supplied by reference TRBV5-1 and TRBJ1-5, is KAGVTQTPRYLIKTRGQQVTLSCSPISGHRSVSWYQQTPGQGLQFLFEYFSETQRNKGNFPGRFSGRQFSNSRSEMNVSTLELGDSALYLCASSFQGGNQPQHFGDGTRLSIL.

The chain links TRBV5-6 to TRBJ2-1; the D gene could be TRBD1 or TRBD2 (5 bases each). Germline loops: CDR1 SGHDT, CDR2 YYEEEE. V shed 5 bases and J shed 4 bases, with 16 bases lying between them. The CDR3 contains 15 residues. In nucleotides, the CDR3 is TGTGCCAGCAGTGCGGCGACGGGGCTATACAATGAGCAGTTCTTC. This sequence encodes CASSAATGLYNEQFF. The full variable domain, completed using reference TRBV5-6 and TRBJ2-1, is DAGVTQSPTHLIKTRGQQVTLRCSPKSGHDTVSWYQQALGQGPQFIFQYYEEEERQRGNFPDRFSGHQFPNYSSELNVNALLLGDSALYLCASSAATGLYNEQFFGPGTRLTVL.

V gene TRBV18 combines with J gene TRBJ2-7; a weak D match, TRBD1 (6 bases). V shed 5 bases and J shed 2 bases, with 13 bases lying between them. Germline V CDR1 and CDR2: KGHSH, LQKENI. The CDR3 has 14 residues. CDR3 DNA: TGTGCCAGCTCAATGGGGGCTCTGACCTACGAGCAGTACTTC. Protein: CASSMGALTYEQYF.

This CDR3 is CASSEGAGVSYEQYF. The CDR3 nucleotides are TGTGCCAGCAGTGAAGGGGCGGGGGTATCCTACGAGCAGTACTTC. The chain couples TRBV2 to TRBJ2-7; TRBD2 matches 7 bases. Germline V gene lookup returns CDR1 SNHLY and CDR2 FYNNEI. CDR3 length: 15 amino acids. Trimming cost V 1 base and J 1 base; bases outside gene matches: 4.

This clone has a single count. The chain recombines TRBV7-9 with TRBJ1-1, with TRBD1 matching over 10 bases. From germline, CDR1 is SEHNR and CDR2 FQNEAQ (reference sequence). This CDR3 comprises 17 residues. V was pared by 2 bases and J by 4 bases, with 10 bases of the junction left unmatched. The CDR3 sequence: CASSLSVGTGVGTEAFF. The CDR3 DNA is TGTGCCAGCAGCTTATCCGTGGGGACAGGGGTGGGCACTGAAGCTTTCTTT. The whole variable domain, filled in from reference TRBV7-9 and TRBJ1-1, reads DTGVSQNPRHKITKRGQNVTFRCDPISEHNRLYWYRQTLGQGPEFLTYFQNEAQLEKSRLLSDRFSAERPKGSFSTLEIQRTEQGDSAMYLCASSLSVGTGVGTEAFFGQGTRLTVV.

This chain links TRBV7-6 with TRBJ2-2, with D maybe TRBD1 (6 bases). Germline V gives CDR1 SGHVS, CDR2 FNYEAQ. The CDR3 loop spans 14 amino acids. V shed 6 bases and J shed 2 bases, with 10 bases lying between them. CDR3 in DNA: TGTGCCAGCAGTCGGACAGCAAACACCGGGGAGCTGTTTTTT. Translated, it gives CASSRTANTGELFF.

J is TRBJ1-4 and V is TRBV7-5; whether TRBD1, the table's D call, matches the DNA was not checked. TRBV7-5 is a pseudogene. The length of the CDR3 is 17 residues. The CDR3 region has the DNA TGTGCCAGCAGCTTAGATCTTCAGGAAACAACTAATGAAAAACTGTTTTTT. It yields the protein CASSLDLQETTNEKLFF.

The chain employs TRBV6-5 and TRBJ1-6; 8 nucleotides align to TRBD1. The CDR3 covers 14 residues. V dropped 6 bases and J dropped 8; count of bases not matched to a gene: 6. Germline assignment: CDR1 MNHEY and CDR2 SVGAGI. As DNA, the CDR3 is TGTGCCAGCAGGCCGGACAGGGATCATTCACCCCTCCACTTT. Translating gives CASRPDRDHSPLHF.

This chain links TRBV5-1 with TRBJ2-2; TRBD2 agrees at 8 bases. The V and J ends lost 7 bases and 4 bases, in that order; junction bases with no gene match: 6. CDR3 length equals 14 residues. Germline CDR1 and CDR2: SGHRS and YFSETQ. CDR3 region: CASAAGGTTGELFF. CDR3 sequence (DNA): TGCGCCAGCGCGGCGGGGGGTACCACCGGGGAGCTGTTTTTT.

The rearrangement joins TRBV7-9 to TRBJ2-1, with unresolved D. Trimming stripped 3 bases from V and 0 bases from J, with 9 bases between. CDR1 and CDR2 from the germline V gene are SEHNR and FQNEAQ (reference sequence). The CDR3 is 15 residues long. CDR3 DNA: TGTGCCAGCAGCTTCGGCAGGAGCTCCTACAATGAGCAGTTCTTC. It codes for CASSFGRSSYNEQFF.

The chain uses TRBV7-2 and TRBJ2-7, with 8 bases matching TRBD1. The CDR3 covers 15 residues. J lost 6 bases, V lost 6 bases, and 13 bases had no gene match. Germline V gives CDR1 SGHTA, CDR2 FQGNSA. CDR3 nucleotide sequence: TGTGCCAGCAGTCTAGTTTCCGGACAGGGAATCGAGCAGTACTTC. Residues: CASSLVSGQGIEQYF.